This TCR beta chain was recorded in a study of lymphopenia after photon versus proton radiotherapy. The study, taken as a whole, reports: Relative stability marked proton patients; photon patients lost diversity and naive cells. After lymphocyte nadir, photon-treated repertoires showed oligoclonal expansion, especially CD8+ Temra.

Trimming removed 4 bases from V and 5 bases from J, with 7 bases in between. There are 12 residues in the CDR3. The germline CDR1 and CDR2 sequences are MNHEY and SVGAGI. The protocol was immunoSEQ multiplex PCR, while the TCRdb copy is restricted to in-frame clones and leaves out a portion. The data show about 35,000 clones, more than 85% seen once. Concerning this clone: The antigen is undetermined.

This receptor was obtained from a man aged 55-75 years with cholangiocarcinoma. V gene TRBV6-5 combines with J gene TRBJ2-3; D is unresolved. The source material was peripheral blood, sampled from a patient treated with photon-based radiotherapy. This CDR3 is CASSLTGDTQYF. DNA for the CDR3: TGTGCCAGCAGTTTAACTGGAGATACGCAGTATTTT.